Listed here are 10 T cell receptor beta chains from one sample, sequenced in a study of blood T cell repertoires in COVID-19. Assay used: immunoSEQ multiplex PCR; TCRdb lists only in-frame clones, some missing. The top ten hold roughly 8% of the sample, which has about 500,000 clones, about 89% seen once. Sequenced input: peripheral blood. The receptors were sampled from a woman aged 45 to 65 with COVID-19, enrolled during active disease.

The chain combines TRBV6-6 with TRBJ1-5; TRBD1 agrees at 7 bases. V shed 7 bases and J 2 bases; nucleotides not matched to a gene: 8. Germline CDR1 and CDR2: MNHNY and SVGAGI (reference sequence). The CDR3 consists of 15 residues. The CDR3 loop reads CASNLQGPRNQPQHF. As DNA, the CDR3 is TGTGCCAGCAACCTACAGGGGCCCCGCAATCAGCCCCAGCATTTT.

This clone was picked up one time. The chain couples TRBV20-1 to TRBJ2-1; 7 bases are a match to TRBD2. The V and J ends lost 5 bases and 5 bases, in that order; junction bases with no gene match: 0. CDR1 and CDR2 from the germline V gene are DFQATT and SNEGSKA (reference sequence). This CDR3 is 11 amino acids long. CDR3 residues: CSAGGDNEQFF. The CDR3 DNA reads TGCAGTGCTGGGGGGGACAATGAGCAGTTCTTC.

The gene calls are TRBV9 and TRBJ2-3; 7 positions match TRBD2. Germline V gene sequence: CDR1 SGDLS, CDR2 YYNGEE. The CDR3 runs 16 residues. J lost 1 base, V lost 0 bases, and 5 bases had no gene match. CDR3 loop: CASSVAISGGTDTQYF. The CDR3 nucleotides are TGTGCCAGCAGCGTAGCAATAAGCGGGGGCACAGATACGCAGTATTTT.

The V and J genes are TRBV2 and TRBJ1-2; D perhaps matches TRBD1 (5 bases). This CDR3 region has 15 residues. V lost 1 base and J 2 bases, leaving 11 bases between the germline ends. Germline values: CDR1 SNHLY, CDR2 FYNNEI. Here the CDR3 reads CASSEDVRANYGYTF. CDR3 coding DNA: TGTGCCAGCAGTGAAGATGTCAGGGCGAACTATGGCTACACCTTC.

CDR3 in DNA: TGTGCCAGCAGCGTATCGGAGGATCAGCCCCAGCATTTT. Translation: CASSVSEDQPQHF. The chain joins TRBV9 to TRBJ1-5; D remains unclear. Germline V gene sequence: CDR1 SGDLS, CDR2 YYNGEE. The CDR3 is 13 amino acids. Trimming removed 1 base from V and 5 bases from J, with 7 bases in between.

V usage is TRBV10-3 and J usage is TRBJ2-3; tentatively, D is TRBD1 (5 bases). Trimming took off 8 bases at V and 2 bases at J, with 11 bases between the two ends. Germline-derived CDR1 and CDR2 are ENHRY and SYGVKD. The CDR3 runs to 13 residues. The CDR3 protein is CAISTAATDTQYF. The CDR3, as DNA: TGTGCCATCTCGACAGCCGCCACAGATACGCAGTATTTT.

CDR3 sequence: CASSLINYGYTF. The CDR3 DNA sequence: TGTGCCAGCAGCCTAATTAACTATGGCTACACCTTC. J is TRBJ1-2 and V is TRBV5-6; D unclear. This CDR3 is built from 12 residues. The germline gives CDR1 SGHDT, CDR2 YYEEEE. The V end was cut by 4 bases, the J end by 1 base, with 5 bases between.

This clone has only one observation. This chain joins TRBV29-1 and TRBJ1-2; 8 nucleotides line up with TRBD1. The length of the CDR3 is 13 residues. V shed 6 bases and J 8 bases; nucleotides not matched to a gene: 11. Germline CDR1 is SQVTM and CDR2 is ANQGSEA. The CDR3 is CSVDRGPLGGYTF. CDR3 in DNA: TGCAGCGTCGACAGGGGCCCGTTGGGGGGCTACACCTTC.

The chain combines TRBV9 with TRBJ2-1, with a tentative D call TRBD2 (5 bases). V was trimmed by 4 bases and J by 6 bases, leaving 11 bases between them. This CDR3 contains 13 residues. Germline lookup yields CDR1 SGDLS and CDR2 YYNGEE. CDR3 loop: CASSWTFGNEQFF. The CDR3 DNA follows: TGTGCCAGCAGCTGGACTTTTGGCAATGAGCAGTTCTTC.

As DNA, the CDR3 is TGTGCCAGCACTCCTCGGGACAGAGAAAACATTCAGTACTTC. Protein product: CASTPRDRENIQYF. V and J are TRBV6-5 and TRBJ2-4; 7 bases map to TRBD1. The CDR3 is made up of 14 amino acids. Unmatched junction bases numbered 8, after V lost 7 bases and J lost 5 bases. Looked up from germline, CDR1 is MNHEY and CDR2 is SVGAGI.